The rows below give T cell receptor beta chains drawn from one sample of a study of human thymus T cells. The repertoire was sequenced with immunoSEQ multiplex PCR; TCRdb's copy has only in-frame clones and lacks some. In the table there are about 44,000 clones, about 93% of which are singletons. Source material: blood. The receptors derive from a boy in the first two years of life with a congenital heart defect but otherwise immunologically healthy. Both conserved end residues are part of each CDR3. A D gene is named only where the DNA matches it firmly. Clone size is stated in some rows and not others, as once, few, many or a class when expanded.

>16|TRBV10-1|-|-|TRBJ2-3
TGCGCCAGCAGTGAGTCTAGGGCAGCGTGGGCAGATACGCAGTATTTT
CASSESRAAWADTQYF
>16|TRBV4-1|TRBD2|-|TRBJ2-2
TGCGCCAGCAGCCGAGGTAGCGGGGGGGCCGGCGGGGAGCTGTTTTTT
CASSRGSGGAGGELFF
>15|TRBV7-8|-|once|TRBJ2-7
TGTGCCAGCAGCTTAGTCTTGGCGGGCCCCTACGAGCAGTACTTC
CASSLVLAGPYEQYF
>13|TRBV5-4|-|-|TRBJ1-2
TGTGCCAGCAGCTTGAGAAGGGACTATGGCTACACCTTC
CASSLRRDYGYTF
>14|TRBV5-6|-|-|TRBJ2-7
TGTGCCAGCAGCGCCGGGCCGAGCTCCTACGAGCAGTACTTC
CASSAGPSSYEQYF
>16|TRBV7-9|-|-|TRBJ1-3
TGTGCCAGCAGCCCCTTAAGAGGGAGCTCTGGAAACACCATATATTTT
CASSPLRGSSGNTIYF
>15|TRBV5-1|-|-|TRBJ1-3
TGCGCCAGCAGCCCAGGACAGCTCTCTGGAAACACCATATATTTT
CASSPGQLSGNTIYF
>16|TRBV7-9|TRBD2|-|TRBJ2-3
TGTGCCAGCAGCCGTACTAGCGGGGGGTTGAAAGATACGCAGTATTTT
CASSRTSGGLKDTQYF
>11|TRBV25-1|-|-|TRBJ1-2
TGTGCCAGCACAGGGAACTATGGCTACACCTTC
CASTGNYGYTF
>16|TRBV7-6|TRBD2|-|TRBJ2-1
TGTGCCAGCAGCCCCTCCGCAGCGGGGAGGTTTAATGAGCAGTTCTTC
CASSPSAAGRFNEQFF
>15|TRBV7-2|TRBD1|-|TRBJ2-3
TGTGCCAGCACCCTGCGGGACAGGCCCGGAGATACGCAGTATTTT
CASTLRDRPGDTQYF
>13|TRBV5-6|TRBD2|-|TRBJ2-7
TGTGCCAGCAGCTTCGGGGGGGGCTACGAGCAGTACTTC
CASSFGGGYEQYF
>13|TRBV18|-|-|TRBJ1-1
TGTGCCAGCTCACCACAGGGGGGCACTGAAGCTTTCTTT
CASSPQGGTEAFF
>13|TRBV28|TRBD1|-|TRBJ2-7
TGTGCCGTCTCTTGGGACAGCTCCTACGAGCAGTACTTC
CAVSWDSSYEQYF
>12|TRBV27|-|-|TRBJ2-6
TGTGCCCTCTTGGGTGGGGCCAACGTCCTGACTTTC
CALLGGANVLTF
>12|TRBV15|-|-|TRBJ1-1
TGTGCCACCAGCAGAGGGAACACTGAAGCTTTCTTT
CATSRGNTEAFF
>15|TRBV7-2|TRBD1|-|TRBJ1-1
TGTGCCAGCAGCTTGAGACAGGGGAGGAACACTGAAGCTTTCTTT
CASSLRQGRNTEAFF
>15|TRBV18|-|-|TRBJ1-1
TGTGCCAGCTCACCGGCCAGGGGAGGAAACACTGAAGCTTTCTTT
CASSPARGGNTEAFF
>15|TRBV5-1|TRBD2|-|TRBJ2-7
TGCGCCAGCAGCTTGATGCGGGGGGGCTCCTACGAGCAGTACTTC
CASSLMRGGSYEQYF
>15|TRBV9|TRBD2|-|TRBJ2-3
TGTGCCAGCAGCGTTAGCGGGGGGGCCTTGGGTACGCAGTATTTT
CASSVSGGALGTQYF
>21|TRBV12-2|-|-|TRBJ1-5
TGTGCAAGTCGCGAAGGTACACCGACAGGGTCGAGTGGAATCAAGTTAATCACCCAGCATTTT
CASREGTPTGSSGIKLITQHF
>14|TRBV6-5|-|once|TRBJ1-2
TGTGCCAGCAGTTACAGGGGAGACCTCTGGGGCTACACCTTC
CASSYRGDLWGYTF
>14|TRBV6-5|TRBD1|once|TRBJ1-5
TGTGCCAGCAGGGACAGGGGCACTGAATGGCCCCAGCATTTT
CASRDRGTEWPQHF
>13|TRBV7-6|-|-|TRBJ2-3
TGTGCCGTACACAGGGAGGCCGCAGATACGCAGTATTTT
CAVHREAADTQYF
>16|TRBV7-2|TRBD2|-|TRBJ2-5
TGTGCCAGCAGCTTGACTAGCGGGACGTACCAAGAGACCCAGTACTTC
CASSLTSGTYQETQYF
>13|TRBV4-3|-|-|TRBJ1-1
TGCGCCAGCAGCCAAGGTGTTCGCACTGAAGCTTTCTTT
CASSQGVRTEAFF
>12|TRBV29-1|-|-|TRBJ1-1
TGCAGCGACCTTGAAGGGAACACTGAAGCTTTCTTT
CSDLEGNTEAFF
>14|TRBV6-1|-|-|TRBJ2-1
TGTGCCAGTTCCCGGGACTTACTTTACAATGAGCAGTTCTTC
CASSRDLLYNEQFF
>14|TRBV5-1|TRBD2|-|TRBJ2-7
TGCGCCAGCAGCTCGGGGGGGGCATCCTACGAGCAGTACTTC
CASSSGGASYEQYF
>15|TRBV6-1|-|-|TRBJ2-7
TGTGCCAGCAATTTAGGAGGAGATCGAGGCTACGAGCAGTACTTC
CASNLGGDRGYEQYF
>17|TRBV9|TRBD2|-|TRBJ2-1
TGTGCCAGCAGCGTAGACCGGGCGGGGGGACCGGATAATGAGCAGTTCTTC
CASSVDRAGGPDNEQFF
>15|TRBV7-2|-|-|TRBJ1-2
TGTGCCAGCAGCCTAGACTCCTTGCGGACAGATGGCTACACCTTC
CASSLDSLRTDGYTF
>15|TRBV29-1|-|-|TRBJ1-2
TGCAGCGTTTCCCCGGACAGTCTTTTCGACTATGGCTACACCTTC
CSVSPDSLFDYGYTF
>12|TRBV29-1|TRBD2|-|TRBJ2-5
TGCAGCGTTGAACGGGGGGGGGAGACCCAGTACTTC
CSVERGGETQYF
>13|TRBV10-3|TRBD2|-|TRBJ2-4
TGTGCCATCAGTGGACTAGCGGGGGACATTCAGTACTTC
CAISGLAGDIQYF
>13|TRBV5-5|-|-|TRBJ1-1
TGTGCCAGCAGCTTGGGAGGGGGCACTGAAGCTTTCTTT
CASSLGGGTEAFF
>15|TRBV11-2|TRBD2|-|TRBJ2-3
TGTGCCAGCAGCTTCCCTAGCGGGGGCACAGATACGCAGTATTTT
CASSFPSGGTDTQYF
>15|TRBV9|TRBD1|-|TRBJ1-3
TGTGCCAGCAGCGTAGGAACAGGGGCTGGAAACACCATATATTTT
CASSVGTGAGNTIYF
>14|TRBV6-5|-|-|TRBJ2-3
TGTGCCAGCAGTTACTCGAGATTCCCAGATACGCAGTATTTT
CASSYSRFPDTQYF
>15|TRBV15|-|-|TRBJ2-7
TGTGCCACCAGCAGACCCGACAGGCCTACTTACGAGCAGTACTTC
CATSRPDRPTYEQYF
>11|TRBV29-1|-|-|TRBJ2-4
TGCAGCGCCTGGGCCGGGGACATTCAGTACTTC
CSAWAGDIQYF
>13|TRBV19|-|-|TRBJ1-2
TGTGCCAGTAGATTGGACTTTAACTATGGCTACACCTTC
CASRLDFNYGYTF
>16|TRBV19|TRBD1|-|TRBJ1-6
TGTGCCAGTAGTATACCGGGACAGGGTTTAGGCTCACCCCTCCACTTT
CASSIPGQGLGSPLHF
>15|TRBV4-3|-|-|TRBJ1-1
TGCGCCAGCAGCCAAGGTAGGGGGGAGGCCACTGAAGCTTTCTTT
CASSQGRGEATEAFF
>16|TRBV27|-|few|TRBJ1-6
TGTGCCAGCAGTTCCCGGGGGGCCTCCTATAATTCACCCCTCCACTTT
CASSSRGASYNSPLHF
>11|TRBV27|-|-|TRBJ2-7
TGTGCCAGCACAAGGGGGGACGAGCAGTACTTC
CASTRGDEQYF
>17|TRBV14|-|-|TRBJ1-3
TGTGCCAGCAGCCAACCCCGGTCCTTATACTCCGGAAACACCATATATTTT
CASSQPRSLYSGNTIYF
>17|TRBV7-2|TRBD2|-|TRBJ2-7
TGTGCCAGCAGCTTAGTTTGGGGGGCGGGGGGGATTTGGGAGCAGTACTTC
CASSLVWGAGGIWEQYF
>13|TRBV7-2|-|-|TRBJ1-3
TGTGCCAGCAGCTGGCACTCTGGAAACACCATATATTTT
CASSWHSGNTIYF
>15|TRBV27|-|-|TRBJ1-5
TGTGCCAGCACCGTTGGGAGGGCAGGCAATCAGCCCCAGCATTTT
CASTVGRAGNQPQHF
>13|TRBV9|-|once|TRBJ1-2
TGTGCCAGCAGCCGTTACGGGGGAGGTGACTACACCTTC
CASSRYGGGDYTF
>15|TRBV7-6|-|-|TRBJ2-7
TGTGCCAGCAGCTCCCACGGGGACGGATACTACGAGCAGTACTTC
CASSSHGDGYYEQYF
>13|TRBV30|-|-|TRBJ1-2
TGTGCCTGGAGGAAGGCTGTTGGCTATGGCTACACCTTC
CAWRKAVGYGYTF
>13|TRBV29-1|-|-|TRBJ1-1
TGCAGCGTTGGGCCCAGGGTGAACACTGAAGCTTTCTTT
CSVGPRVNTEAFF